A single sample is the source of the 25 T cell receptor beta chains below, sequenced in a study of cytomegalovirus exposure and HLA in healthy donors. Libraries were prepared by immunoSEQ multiplex PCR; TCRdb keeps only in-frame clonotypes and omits some of them. The top ten hold approximately 22% of the sample, which has over 75,000 clones, less than 85% seen once. Sequenced input: PBMCs. The receptors here all came from a man between 18 and 29 years old in good health and CMV-seropositive.

The chain is built from TRBV7-8 and TRBJ2-5; D may be TRBD1 (5 bases). V lost 4 bases to trimming and J lost 1 base, with 10 bases between them. The CDR3 covers 14 residues. Germline V gene lookup returns CDR1 SGHVS and CDR2 FQNEAQ. The CDR3 protein is CASSSRQTQETQYF. For the CDR3, the DNA is TGTGCCAGCAGCTCAAGACAGACCCAAGAGACCCAGTACTTC.

The chain links TRBV7-9 to TRBJ1-4, with 8 bases lining up with TRBD1. V trimming: 4 bases; J trimming: 7 bases; junction bases outside the gene matches: 5. The CDR3 totals 14 residues. Germline CDR1 SEHNR, CDR2 FQNEAQ (reference sequence). Written as DNA, the CDR3 is TGTGCCAGCAGCTCGACAGGGGTTATTGAAAAACTGTTTTTT. Protein product: CASSSTGVIEKLFF.

The genes are TRBV6-1 and TRBJ2-3; 9 bases agree with TRBD2. Germline V gene sequence: CDR1 MNHNS, CDR2 SASEGT. CDR3 length: 14 amino acids. V was clipped by 6 bases and J by 0 bases; unmatched bases: 1. The CDR3, as DNA: TGTGCCAGCAGCCTAGCGGGGAGCACAGATACGCAGTATTTT. Protein product: CASSLAGSTDTQYF.

V is TRBV10-1 and J is TRBJ2-1; weak D call: TRBD2 (6 bases). V was trimmed by 6 bases and J by 2 bases, leaving 14 bases between them. The CDR3 has 15 residues. In germline, CDR1 is WNHNN, CDR2 SYGVQD (reference sequence). The CDR3, as DNA: TGCGCCAGCAGCGCGACTAGAGGCCCCTACAATGAGCAGTTCTTC. Its protein is CASSATRGPYNEQFF.

This chain connects TRBV7-2 to TRBJ1-3; no reliable D call. V lost 3 bases, J lost 0 bases, and 6 bases lay in between. The length of the CDR3 is 14 residues. From germline, CDR1 is SGHTA and CDR2 FQGNSA. CDR3 sequence reads: CASSFTSSGNTIYF. In nucleotides, the CDR3 is TGTGCCAGCAGCTTTACCAGCTCTGGAAACACCATATATTTT.

V is TRBV9 and J is TRBJ2-5; a weak D match, TRBD2 (6 bases). V was cut by 3 bases and J by 1 base, with 10 bases left in between. This CDR3 is 14 amino acids long. CDR1 and CDR2 (germline): SGDLS, YYNGEE. The DNA of the CDR3 is TGTGCCAGCAGCGAACCGGGACTCCAAGAGACCCAGTACTTC. Protein sequence: CASSEPGLQETQYF.

The rearrangement links TRBV19 to TRBJ2-7; 11 bases agree with TRBD1. The trim removed 9 bases at V and 3 bases at J, leaving 7 bases unmatched. This CDR3 spans 14 amino acids. CDR1 is LNHDA and CDR2 is SQIVND in the germline V gene (reference sequence). The DNA for the CDR3 is TGTGCCAGCAAACCGGGACAGGGGGTCTACGAGCAGTACTTC. Translation gives CASKPGQGVYEQYF.

The chain links TRBV11-2 to TRBJ2-2; D perhaps matches TRBD2 (5 bases). This CDR3 spans 15 amino acids. CDR1 is SGHAT, CDR2 FQNNGV, per germline. V was pared by 5 bases and J by 4 bases, with 14 bases between. CDR3 protein: CASSPRTLTTGELFF. The CDR3, as DNA: TGTGCCAGCAGCCCTCGGACTCTTACCACCGGGGAGCTGTTTTTT. The variable domain in full, with the rest retrieved from reference TRBV11-2 and TRBJ2-2, is EAGVAQSPRYKIIEKRQSVAFWCNPISGHATLYWYQQILGQGPKLLIQFQNNGVVDDSQLPKDRFSAERLKGVDSTLKIQPAKLEDSAVYLCASSPRTLTTGELFFGEGSRLTVL.

The J gene is TRBJ2-1, the V gene TRBV11-2; 8 nucleotides agree with TRBD1. Germline V gives CDR1 SGHAT, CDR2 FQNNGV. With V trimmed by 0 bases and J by 8 bases, 6 bases remained unmatched. The CDR3 is 15 amino acids. Written as DNA, the CDR3 is TGTGCCAGCAGCTTAGAGAGGACAGGGCTCGATGAGCAGTTCTTC. Translation gives CASSLERTGLDEQFF. Supplemented by reference TRBV11-2 and TRBJ2-1, the full variable domain reads EAGVAQSPRYKIIEKRQSVAFWCNPISGHATLYWYQQILGQGPKLLIQFQNNGVVDDSQLPKDRFSAERLKGVDSTLKIQPAKLEDSAVYLCASSLERTGLDEQFFGPGTRLTVL.

The chain carries TRBV18 and TRBJ2-2; a weak D match, TRBD2 (5 bases). Germline assignment: CDR1 KGHSH and CDR2 LQKENI. The CDR3 loop spans 14 amino acids. V was shortened by 2 bases and J by 3 bases, with 7 bases between the two germline ends. The chain's CDR3 is CASSPREYTGELFF. CDR3 DNA sequence: TGTGCCAGCTCACCAAGGGAGTACACCGGGGAGCTGTTTTTT.

This rearrangement joins TRBV5-6 to TRBJ2-1; 9 bases agree with TRBD1. J was trimmed by 1 base and V by 0 bases; bases with no gene match: 8. The CDR3 has 18 residues. Germline CDR1 reads SGHDT; CDR2 reads YYEEEE. This chain's CDR3 is CASSLVGGTGRSYNEQFF. In DNA, the CDR3 is TGTGCCAGCAGCTTGGTTGGGGGGACAGGGAGGTCCTACAATGAGCAGTTCTTC.

The chain links TRBV18 to TRBJ2-7, with 8 bases fitting TRBD1. Germline CDR1 and CDR2: KGHSH and LQKENI. V was pared by 5 bases and J by 2 bases, with 8 bases of the junction left unmatched. This CDR3 is 15 amino acids long. CDR3 in DNA: TGTGCCAGCTCATCATCGACAGGGGCGGCCTACGAGCAGTACTTC. Protein sequence: CASSSSTGAAYEQYF.

This clone was picked up a small number of times. This chain uses TRBV5-8 with TRBJ1-3; D call uncertain. This CDR3 comprises 15 residues. The ends were cut back, 4 bases at V and 4 bases at J, with 15 bases in the middle. Per the germline V gene, CDR1 is SGHTS and CDR2 is YDEGEE. The CDR3 loop reads CASSRGLTRGNTIYF. The CDR3 DNA reads TGTGCCAGCAGCCGAGGACTGACGCGAGGAAACACCATATATTTT. The full variable domain, in which reference TRBV5-8 and TRBJ1-3 provide the parts outside the CDR3, is EAGVTQSPTHLIKTRGQQATLRCSPISGHTSVYWYQQALGLGLQFLLWYDEGEERNRGNFPPRFSGRQFPNYSSELNVNALELEDSALYLCASSRGLTRGNTIYFGEGSWLTVV.

The chain carries TRBV28 and TRBJ2-1, with D possibly TRBD2 on 6 matching bases. Germline V lookup: CDR1 MDHEN, CDR2 SYDVKM. The CDR3 consists of 15 residues. Trimming left V 3 bases short and J 4 bases short, with 13 bases between. CDR3 sequence (DNA): TGTGCCAGCAGTTTGATCAGGGCGGGGTACAATGAGCAGTTCTTC. As protein: CASSLIRAGYNEQFF.

This clone has just a few counts. This chain links TRBV6-5 with TRBJ1-5; the D is unclear. The CDR3 runs to 13 residues. Per the germline V gene, CDR1 is MNHEY and CDR2 is SVGAGI. Trimming stripped 0 bases from V and 4 bases from J, with 4 bases between. The CDR3 loop is CASSYSRNQPQHF. CDR3 coding DNA: TGTGCCAGCAGTTACTCTCGGAATCAGCCCCAGCATTTT.

J is TRBJ2-7 and V is TRBV27; a possible D gene is TRBD2 (5 bases). The CDR3 covers 17 residues. Germline-derived CDR1 and CDR2 are MNHEY and SMNVEV (reference sequence). The germline V and J ends were trimmed by 2 bases and 6 bases, with 23 bases remaining between them. CDR3 in amino acids: CASSLRAGGPPSGEQYF. CDR3 sequence (DNA): TGTGCCAGCAGTTTACGAGCCGGAGGTCCCCCCTCGGGCGAGCAGTACTTC.

The V gene is TRBV5-4, the J gene TRBJ2-7, with 7 positions matching TRBD2. Losses at the gene ends were 4 bases for V and 6 bases for J; bases not matched to a gene: 10. The V gene's germline CDR1 is SGHNT and CDR2 YYREEE (reference sequence). CDR3 length: 14 residues. This chain's CDR3 is CASSPWEGAVEQYF. Here the CDR3 DNA reads TGTGCCAGCAGCCCCTGGGAGGGCGCGGTCGAGCAGTACTTC.

The genes are TRBV6-1 and TRBJ2-2; 9 bases map to TRBD1. Germline V gene sequence: CDR1 MNHNS, CDR2 SASEGT. V was clipped by 3 bases and J by 0 bases; unmatched bases: 8. This CDR3 contains 18 residues. CDR3 sequence (DNA): TGTGCCAGCAGTGATTGGACAGGGGCTGGCGCGAACACCGGGGAGCTGTTTTTT. Translation gives CASSDWTGAGANTGELFF.

The V call is TRBV28, the J call TRBJ2-1, with 10 positions matching TRBD1. Looked up from germline, CDR1 is MDHEN and CDR2 is SYDVKM. V shed 6 bases and J 3 bases; nucleotides not matched to a gene: 5. This CDR3 contains 15 residues. The CDR3 nucleotides are TGTGCCAGCAGGACAGGGGGCGAAGACTACAATGAGCAGTTCTTC. The encoded protein is CASRTGGEDYNEQFF.

V and J are TRBV5-1 and TRBJ2-1; 13 bases map to TRBD2. This CDR3 spans 14 amino acids. The germline CDR1 and CDR2 sequences are SGHRS and YFSETQ. V lost 4 bases, J lost 10 bases, and 5 bases stayed unmatched. This chain's CDR3 is CASSHGTSGTEQFF. DNA for the CDR3: TGCGCCAGCAGCCACGGGACTAGCGGGACAGAGCAGTTCTTC.

This rearrangement joins TRBV30 to TRBJ1-1, with D tentatively TRBD1 (5 bases). The CDR3 is 14 amino acids. Per germline, CDR1 GTSNPN and CDR2 SVGIG (reference sequence). V gave up 1 base and J gave up 4 bases, with 13 bases separating them. As DNA, the CDR3 is TGTGCCTGGAGTGGGGGTGGGGGGAGCACTGAAGCTTTCTTT. Amino acids: CAWSGGGGSTEAFF.

The chain is built from TRBV23-1 and TRBJ2-7; TRBD1 agrees at 10 bases. TRBV23-1 falls under the ORF class, with uncertain function. The CDR3 has 20 amino acids. V was pared by 3 bases and J by 5 bases, with 22 bases of the junction left unmatched. The CDR3 DNA follows: TGCGCCAGCAGTCAGTACGGGACAGGGGTATTTAGGTGGGGATTTAACGAGCAGTACGTC. It encodes CASSQYGTGVFRWGFNEQYV.

V is TRBV12-5 and J is TRBJ2-7; 11 bases match TRBD2. In germline, CDR1 is LGHNT, CDR2 FRNRAP. The CDR3 contains 16 residues. V lost 0 bases and J lost 7; bases outside the gene matches: 8. CDR3 protein: CASGLVASGRRWEQYV. The CDR3 DNA reads as TGTGCTAGTGGTTTGGTTGCTAGCGGGAGGCGATGGGAGCAGTACGTC.

The CDR3 DNA is TGCGCCAGCAGCCACGGGACTAGCGTCACCGGGGAGCTGTTTTTT. This translates into CASSHGTSVTGELFF. The chain uses TRBV4-1 and TRBJ2-2; 10 nucleotides align to TRBD2. V gave up 3 bases and J gave up 4 bases; unmatched junction bases: 2. The CDR3 contains 15 residues. Germline CDR1 reads MGHRA; CDR2 reads YSYEKL.

This rearrangement joins TRBV27 to TRBJ2-2; D is possibly TRBD1 (5 bases). V lost 6 bases, J lost 5 bases, and 19 bases lay in between. The length of the CDR3 is 16 residues. Germline V gene sequence: CDR1 MNHEY, CDR2 SMNVEV (reference sequence). For the CDR3, the DNA is TGTGCCAGCAGCCACCCGGGTCAGGGCGGAACCGGGGAGCTGTTTTTT. Amino acid sequence: CASSHPGQGGTGELFF.